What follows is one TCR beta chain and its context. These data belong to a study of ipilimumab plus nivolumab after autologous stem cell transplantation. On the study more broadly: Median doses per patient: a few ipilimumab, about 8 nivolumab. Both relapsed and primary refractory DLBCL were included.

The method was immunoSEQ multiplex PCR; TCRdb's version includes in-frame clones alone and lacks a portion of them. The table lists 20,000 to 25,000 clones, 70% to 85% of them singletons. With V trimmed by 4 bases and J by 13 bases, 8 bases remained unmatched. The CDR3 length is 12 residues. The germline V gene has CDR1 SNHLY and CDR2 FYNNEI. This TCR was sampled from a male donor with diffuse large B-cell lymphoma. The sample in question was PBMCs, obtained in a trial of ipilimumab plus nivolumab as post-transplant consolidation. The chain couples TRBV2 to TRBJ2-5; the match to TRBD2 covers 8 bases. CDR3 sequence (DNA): TGTGCCAGCAGTGCGGGGGGGCCCGGTTTGTACTTC. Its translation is CASSAGGPGLYF.